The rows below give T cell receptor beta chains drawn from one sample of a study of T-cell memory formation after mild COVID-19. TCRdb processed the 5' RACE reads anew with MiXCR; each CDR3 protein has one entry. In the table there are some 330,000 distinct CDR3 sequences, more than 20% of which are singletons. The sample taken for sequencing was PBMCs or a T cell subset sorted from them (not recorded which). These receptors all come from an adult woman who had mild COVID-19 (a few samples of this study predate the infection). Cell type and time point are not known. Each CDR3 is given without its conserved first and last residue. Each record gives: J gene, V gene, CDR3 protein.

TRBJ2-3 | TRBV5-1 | ASSSRGGDTQY
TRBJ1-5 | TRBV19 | ASSTLRQPQH
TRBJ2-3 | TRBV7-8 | ASSLIGGGHITDTQY
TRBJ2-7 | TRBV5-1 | ASSLNGYEQY
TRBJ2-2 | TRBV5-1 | ASSLPAGELF
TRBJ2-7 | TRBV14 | ASSQGTGGSYEQY
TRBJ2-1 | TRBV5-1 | ASSLVLAGGTNEQF
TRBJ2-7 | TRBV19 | ASSINDFGQSHEQY
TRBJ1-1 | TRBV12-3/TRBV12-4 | ASSLTGRVTEAF
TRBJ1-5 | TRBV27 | ASSLVGEPQH
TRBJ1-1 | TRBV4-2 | ASSRRQEGTEAY
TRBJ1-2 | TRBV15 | ATSRGDVKD
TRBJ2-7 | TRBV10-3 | AISEGQFYEQY
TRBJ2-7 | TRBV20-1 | SASGGNYEQY
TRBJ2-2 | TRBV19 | ASLEGQGFTWDTGELF
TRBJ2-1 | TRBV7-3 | ASSPSGGLNEQF
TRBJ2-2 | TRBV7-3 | ASSLSRRSNTGELF